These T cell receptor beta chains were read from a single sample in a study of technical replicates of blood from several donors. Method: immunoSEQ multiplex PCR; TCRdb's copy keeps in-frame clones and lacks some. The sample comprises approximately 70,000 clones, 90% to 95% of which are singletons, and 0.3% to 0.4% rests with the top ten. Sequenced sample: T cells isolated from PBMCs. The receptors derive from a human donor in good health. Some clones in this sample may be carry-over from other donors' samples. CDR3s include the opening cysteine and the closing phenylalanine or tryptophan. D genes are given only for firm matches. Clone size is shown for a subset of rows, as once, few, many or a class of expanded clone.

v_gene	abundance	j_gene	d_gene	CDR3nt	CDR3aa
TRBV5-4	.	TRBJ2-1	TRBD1	TGTGCCAGCAGCTTGGCGATTGGACAGGGGCCCTACAATGAGCAGTTCTTC	CASSLAIGQGPYNEQFF
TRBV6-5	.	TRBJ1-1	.	TGTGCCAGCAGCCAGCCCAGGGGTAACGCTGAAGCTTTCTTT	CASSQPRGNAEAFF
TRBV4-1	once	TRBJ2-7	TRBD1	TGCGCCAGCAGCCAAGGGACAGGACAGGGGGCCTTCTACGAGCAGTACTTC	CASSQGTGQGAFYEQYF
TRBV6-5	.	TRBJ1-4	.	TGTGCCAGCAGTCTACGGACAGCCATTGAAAAACTGTTTTTT	CASSLRTAIEKLFF
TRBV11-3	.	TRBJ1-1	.	TGTGCCAGCAGCCCCGGTCTTACCGCCGAAGCTTTCTTT	CASSPGLTAEAFF
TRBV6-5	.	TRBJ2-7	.	TGTGCCAGCAAAAACCTACGACAGGAAACCTACGAGCAGTACTTC	CASKNLRQETYEQYF
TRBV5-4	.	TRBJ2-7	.	TGTGCCAGCAGCTTGATGGCCGACAGTCCCTACGAGCAGTACTTC	CASSLMADSPYEQYF
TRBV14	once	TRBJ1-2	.	TGTGCCAGCAGCCATTCAGGGTCAGCTAACTATGGCTACACCTTC	CASSHSGSANYGYTF
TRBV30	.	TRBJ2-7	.	TGTGCCTGGAGTCCCCACAGGCCCTCCTACGAGCAGTACTTC	CAWSPHRPSYEQYF
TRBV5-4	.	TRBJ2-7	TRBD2	TGTGCCAGCAGCCGGCTTGCTAGCGGGAGGGCCATCGCCTACGAGCAGTACTTC	CASSRLASGRAIAYEQYF
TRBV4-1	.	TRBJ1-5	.	TGCGCCAGCAGCCAAAAGGACGGGGATCAGCCCCAGCATTTT	CASSQKDGDQPQHF
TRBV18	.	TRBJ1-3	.	TGTGCCAGCTCACCACCCAACAGGTCGAAGGGAAACACCATATATTTT	CASSPPNRSKGNTIYF
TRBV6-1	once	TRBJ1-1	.	TGTGCCAGCTCTGCCGGTTCCCCCATGAACACTGAAGCTTTCTTT	CASSAGSPMNTEAFF
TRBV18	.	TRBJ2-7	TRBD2	TGTGCCAGCTCACCGCGCGGGGGTTCCTACGAGCAGTACTTC	CASSPRGGSYEQYF
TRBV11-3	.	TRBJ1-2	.	TGTGCCAGCAGCCCCCGGACATTTATGAGCTATGGCTACACCTTC	CASSPRTFMSYGYTF
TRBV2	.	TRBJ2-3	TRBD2	TGTGCCAGCAGGGAGCGGGGAGATACGCAGTATTTT	CASRERGDTQYF
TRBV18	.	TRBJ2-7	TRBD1	TGTGCCAGCTCATCTGGACAGGGGGCCTCCTACGAGCAGTACTTC	CASSSGQGASYEQYF
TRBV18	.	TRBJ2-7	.	TGTGCCAGCTCACCACCGAGGGGGAACTCCTACGAGCAGTACTTC	CASSPPRGNSYEQYF
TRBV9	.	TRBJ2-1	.	TGTGCCAGCAGCCCCCTGGCGGCAGCATACAATGAGCAGTTCTTC	CASSPLAAAYNEQFF
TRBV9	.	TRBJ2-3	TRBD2	TGTGCCAGCAGCGTAGGGGCTAGCGGGACATCCACAGATACGCAGTATTTT	CASSVGASGTSTDTQYF
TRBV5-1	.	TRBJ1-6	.	TGCGCCAGCAGCTTCAACCCAGGGGACAATTCACCCCTCCACTTT	CASSFNPGDNSPLHF
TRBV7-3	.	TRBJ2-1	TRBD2	TGTGCCAGCAGCTATAGCGGGGGAGATTACAATGAGCAGTTCTTC	CASSYSGGDYNEQFF
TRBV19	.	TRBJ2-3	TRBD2	TGTGCCAGTAGAACCAAAGCGGGAGTGATGGATACGCAGTATTTT	CASRTKAGVMDTQYF
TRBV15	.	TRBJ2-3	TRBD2	TGTGCCACCAGCACCGGACTCAGGGAGGGCCAGGTTCTCACAGATACGCAGTATTTT	CATSTGLREGQVLTDTQYF
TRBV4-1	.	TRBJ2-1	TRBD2	TGCGCCAGCAGTGGGCTGGGACTAGCCCGCAATGAGCAGTTCTTC	CASSGLGLARNEQFF
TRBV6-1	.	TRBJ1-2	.	TGTGCCAGCACGGTAGGGGTGGGCTACACCTTC	CASTVGVGYTF
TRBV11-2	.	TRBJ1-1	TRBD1	TGTGCCAGCAGCTTAGACAACAGGGGCCGCCGGAGTACTGAAGCTTTCTTT	CASSLDNRGRRSTEAFF
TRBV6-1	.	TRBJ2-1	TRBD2	TGTGCCAGCAGTGAACTAGCGGCCGCCTACAATGAGCAGTTCTTC	CASSELAAAYNEQFF
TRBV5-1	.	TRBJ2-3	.	TGCGCCAGCAGCCAAGAAGCGGTATCTAGCACAGATACGCAGTATTTT	CASSQEAVSSTDTQYF
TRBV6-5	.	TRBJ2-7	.	TGTGCCAGCAGTTCCAGGGGCTACGAGCAGTACTTC	CASSSRGYEQYF
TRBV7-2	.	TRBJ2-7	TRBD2	TGTGCCAGCAGCATCGGGACTAGCAGTTACGAGCAGTACTTC	CASSIGTSSYEQYF